This is a list of T cell receptor beta chains from one sample in a study of blood T cell repertoires in COVID-19. TCRdb's table, derived via immunoSEQ multiplex PCR, lists solely in-frame clones and lacks some. The table has approximately 120,000 clones, approximately 87% seen once. Specimen: peripheral blood. The receptor set was obtained from a man between 50 and 59 years old with acute or convalescent COVID-19. The CDR3 runs from the conserved cysteine through the conserved F or W. A D gene is named only where the DNA matches it firmly.

TRBJ1-1	.	TRBV5-1	CASSSSLQGNTEAFF
TRBJ2-3	TRBD2	TRBV2	CASSAPIGGRDTQYF
TRBJ2-3	.	TRBV6-2/TRBV6-3	CASSYGAVTDTQYF
TRBJ1-6	TRBD1	TRBV11-3	CASRDRDRYNSPLHF
TRBJ2-1	.	TRBV12-5	CASGLGSGLSTGPPFF
TRBJ2-3	TRBD2	TRBV7-8	CASSSVAGGSTDTQYF
TRBJ2-2	.	TRBV2	CASRTENTGELFF
TRBJ1-1	.	TRBV19	CASSRQENTEAFF
TRBJ2-5	TRBD1	TRBV29-1	CSVEGQGLGETQYF
TRBJ1-3	.	TRBV6-5	CASSYRGGSGNTIYF
TRBJ2-7	.	TRBV5-8	CASSLEGGKMGEQYF
TRBJ2-7	.	TRBV24-1	CATSSPDTSYEQYF
TRBJ2-7	.	TRBV6-5	CASSSPESWSSHEQYF
TRBJ2-3	.	TRBV29-1	CSATLRGTLTDTQYF
TRBJ1-4	.	TRBV18	CASSPETGRGYEKLFF
TRBJ2-3	.	TRBV7-9	CASQRGNGGDTQYF
TRBJ1-5	.	TRBV19	CASSPGRTVNQPQHF
TRBJ2-1	.	TRBV27	CASSLPGLHENEQFF
TRBJ2-1	TRBD2	TRBV7-6	CASSFRKRESGYEQFF
TRBJ2-2	TRBD2	TRBV24-1	CATREGGSTGELFF
TRBJ2-3	TRBD2	TRBV5-4	CASSIDGLAGTDTQYF
TRBJ1-2	.	TRBV6-5	CASRDKMDYGYTF
TRBJ2-6	.	TRBV2	CAREVEGANVLTF
TRBJ2-7	.	TRBV4-3	CASSQEEGSGDEQYF
TRBJ1-2	.	TRBV20-1	CSATTGYGYTF
TRBJ2-5	TRBD2	TRBV14	CASSQGTSGSFETQYF
TRBJ1-5	TRBD1	TRBV4-3	CASSQGRGQGRNQPQHF
TRBJ1-5	TRBD1	TRBV9	CASSEGQGRQPQHF
TRBJ1-1	.	TRBV14	CASSQDRGYTEAFF
TRBJ1-6	.	TRBV30	CAWSVLSGLLHF
TRBJ1-2	.	TRBV30	CAWGDRRQRGYTF
TRBJ1-6	.	TRBV10-2	CASSAGPGKVAPLHF
TRBJ2-4	.	TRBV3-1/TRBV3-2	CASSPFLVAKNIQYF
TRBJ1-1	.	TRBV7-9	CASSFLRQGSKTEAFF
TRBJ2-2	.	TRBV6-5	CASSKGLGTGELFF
TRBJ2-5	TRBD1	TRBV5-1	CASGGTGIQETQYF
TRBJ2-3	TRBD2	TRBV6-4	CASSDSGLATDTQYF
TRBJ1-3	.	TRBV11-2	CASSRDSYQGNTIYF
TRBJ1-1	TRBD1	TRBV12-3/TRBV12-4	CASRIQGAAFF
TRBJ2-2	TRBD1	TRBV5-1	CASSPRQGANTGELFF
TRBJ1-5	.	TRBV30	CAWSVGGDQPQHF
TRBJ1-4	.	TRBV7-9	CASSLAGARTNEKLFF
TRBJ2-2	.	TRBV5-4	CASSAISATGELFF
TRBJ1-6	.	TRBV18	CASSPKYDSPLHF
TRBJ1-3	.	TRBV2	CASSVGLTSGNTIYF
TRBJ1-1	TRBD1	TRBV6-5	CASSLTTGTGEAFF
TRBJ2-1	.	TRBV5-1	CASRSQLASGDEQFF
TRBJ1-3	.	TRBV5-1	CASSGGTSSGNTIYF
TRBJ2-1	TRBD2	TRBV6-5	CASSPQLGGSHEQFF
TRBJ1-2	TRBD1	TRBV19	CASSSGQAIYTF
TRBJ1-6	TRBD1	TRBV6-5	CASKRTGNSPLHF
TRBJ1-1	TRBD1	TRBV30	CACRDRALIEAFF